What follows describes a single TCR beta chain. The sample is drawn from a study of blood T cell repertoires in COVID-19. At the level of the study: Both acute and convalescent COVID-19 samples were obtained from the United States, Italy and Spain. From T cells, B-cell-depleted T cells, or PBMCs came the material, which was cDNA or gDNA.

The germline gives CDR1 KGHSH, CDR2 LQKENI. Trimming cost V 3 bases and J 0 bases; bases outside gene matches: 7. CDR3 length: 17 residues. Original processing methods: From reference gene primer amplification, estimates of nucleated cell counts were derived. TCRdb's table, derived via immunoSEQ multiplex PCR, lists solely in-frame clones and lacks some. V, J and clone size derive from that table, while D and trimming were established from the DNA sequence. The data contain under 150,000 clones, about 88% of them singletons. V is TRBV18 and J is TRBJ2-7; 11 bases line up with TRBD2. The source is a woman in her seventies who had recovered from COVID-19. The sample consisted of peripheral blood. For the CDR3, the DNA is TGTGCCAGCTCACCCTTTACTAGCGGGGGCAGCTCCTACGAGCAGTACTTC. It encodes CASSPFTSGGSSYEQYF.